These 32 T cell receptor beta chains were sequenced from one sample in a study of T cell responses to AZD1222 COVID-19 vaccine. The protocol was immunoSEQ multiplex PCR, while the TCRdb copy is restricted to in-frame clones and leaves out a portion. The sample comprises about 150,000 clones, 92% of which are singletons, and 4% rests with the top ten. The sample in question was peripheral blood, obtained 28 days after the second AZD1222 dose. The receptor set was obtained from an adult who received the AZD1222 COVID-19 vaccine.

The chain carries TRBV9 and TRBJ2-2; D remains ambiguous. The length of the CDR3 is 15 residues. V lost 1 base to trimming and J lost 0 bases, with 7 bases between them. Per the germline V gene, CDR1 is SGDLS and CDR2 is YYNGEE. The CDR3 reads CASSVRQTNTGELFF. In DNA form, the CDR3 reads TGTGCCAGCAGCGTAAGACAAACGAACACCGGGGAGCTGTTTTTT. The whole variable domain, remainder taken from reference TRBV9 and TRBJ2-2, is DSGVTQTPKHLITATGQRVTLRCSPRSGDLSVYWYQQSLDQGLQFLIQYYNGEERAKGNILERFSAQQFPDLHSELNLSSLELGDSALYFCASSVRQTNTGELFFGEGSRLTVL.

This rearrangement joins TRBV7-9 to TRBJ2-7; 8 bases fit TRBD1. CDR1 is SEHNR and CDR2 is FQNEAQ in the germline V gene (reference sequence). V gave up 5 bases and J gave up 1 base; unmatched junction bases: 4. This CDR3 is built from 14 residues. CDR3 in DNA: TGTGCCAGCAGCGGCGGACAGGGTTCCTACGAGCAGTACTTC. This gives the protein CASSGGQGSYEQYF.

The CDR3 loop reads CSALGAERYEKLFF. The DNA of the CDR3 is TGCAGCGCCCTGGGGGCAGAGAGATATGAAAAACTGTTTTTT. The chain combines TRBV29-1 with TRBJ1-4, with a weak D call TRBD1 (6 bases). The CDR3 sequence is 14 residues long. Trimming left V 7 bases short and J 6 bases short, with 18 bases between. Germline V gene lookup returns CDR1 SQVTM and CDR2 ANQGSEA.

The chain has TRBV6-5 and TRBJ2-7; D not certain. This CDR3 comprises 16 residues. CDR1 and CDR2 from the germline V gene are MNHEY and SVGAGI. With 0 bases removed from V and 2 bases from J, the gap between germline ends came to 14 bases. As DNA, the CDR3 is TGTGCCAGCAGTTACTCACTCGGGCGGCAGCCCTACGAGCAGTACTTC. Amino acid sequence: CASSYSLGRQPYEQYF.

The chain links TRBV6-5 to TRBJ2-1, with 8 bases lining up with TRBD1. This CDR3 has 14 amino acids. The germline gives CDR1 MNHEY, CDR2 SVGAGI. J lost 7 bases, V lost 0 bases, and 2 bases had no gene match. The CDR3, as DNA: TGTGCCAGCAGTTACTCGACAGGGGTTAATGAGCAGTTCTTC. Protein sequence: CASSYSTGVNEQFF.

Details on this clone: This same CDR3 is encoded by further DNA sequences in the sample. This rearrangement joins TRBV5-4 to TRBJ2-1; no firm D call. The V gene lost 1 base and the J gene lost 9 bases, with 5 bases spanning the gap. The CDR3 runs 11 residues. Germline lookup yields CDR1 SGHNT and CDR2 YYREEE (reference sequence). Here the CDR3 reads CASSLRGEQFF. CDR3 sequence (DNA): TGTGCCAGCAGCTTGCGTGGTGAGCAGTTCTTC.

The chain links TRBV2 to TRBJ2-5; 7 bases agree with TRBD2. Trimming cost V 6 bases and J 2 bases; bases outside gene matches: 6. The CDR3 covers 14 residues. Germline-derived CDR1 and CDR2 are SNHLY and FYNNEI. The CDR3 nucleotides are TGTGCCAGCAGGCTCCCGGGACTACAAGAGACCCAGTACTTC. Translation gives CASRLPGLQETQYF.

The genes are TRBV9 and TRBJ2-1; 13 positions agree with TRBD2. This CDR3 contains 17 residues. Germline V gene sequence: CDR1 SGDLS, CDR2 YYNGEE. V shed 2 bases, J shed 4 bases, and the junction held 6 bases outside the gene matches. CDR3 DNA: TGTGCCAGCAGCGTTGGACTAGCGGGAGCCTGGTACAATGAGCAGTTCTTC. Translating gives CASSVGLAGAWYNEQFF.

The chain links TRBV20-1 to TRBJ1-1, with 7 bases matching TRBD1. Germline CDR1 and CDR2: DFQATT and SNEGSKA (reference sequence). The length of the CDR3 is 12 residues. V shed 3 bases and J 10 bases; nucleotides not matched to a gene: 8. The CDR3 loop reads CSASQGVRRAFF. DNA for the CDR3: TGCAGTGCTAGTCAGGGGGTCCGACGAGCTTTCTTT.

The rearrangement links TRBV5-4 to TRBJ2-7; 9 bases match TRBD1. The trim removed 2 bases at V and 5 bases at J, leaving 8 bases unmatched. Germline V CDR1 and CDR2: SGHNT, YYREEE (reference sequence). The CDR3 consists of 15 residues. CDR3 sequence (DNA): TGTGCCAGCAGCTTCCTCACCGGGACAGGGAACGAGCAGTACTTC. Translated, it gives CASSFLTGTGNEQYF.

The chain is built from TRBV21-1 and TRBJ1-5; the table names TRBD1, a call not compared with the DNA. TRBV21-1 constitutes a pseudogene. This CDR3 has 17 amino acids. The CDR3, as DNA: TGTGCCAGCCGCTGGGGGCGCCATCGGCAGACCAATCAGCCCCAGCATTTT. It codes for CASRWGRHRQTNQPQHF.

This clone was seen only a few times. This rearrangement joins TRBV9 to TRBJ1-1; D gene ambiguous. Germline CDR1 is SGDLS and CDR2 is YYNGEE. V lost 0 bases and J 1 base, leaving 4 bases between the germline ends. This CDR3 region has 13 residues. The CDR3 nucleotides read TGTGCCAGCAGCGTAGGTACGAACACTGAAGCTTTCTTT. Amino acids: CASSVGTNTEAFF.

In regard to this clone: Other DNA sequences in the same sample also yield this CDR3. The J gene is TRBJ1-4, the V gene TRBV19, with a weak D call TRBD1 (5 bases). The CDR3 runs 14 residues. Germline values: CDR1 LNHDA, CDR2 SQIVND (reference sequence). V was pared by 3 bases and J by 5 bases, with 10 bases between. CDR3 DNA: TGTGCCAGTAGTATGGGACGGAGCAATGAAAAACTGTTTTTT. This codes for CASSMGRSNEKLFF.

The genes are TRBV3-1 (or the pseudogene TRBV3-2) and TRBJ1-2; D unresolved. V gave up 0 bases and J gave up 8 bases, with 7 bases separating them. Germline V CDR1 and CDR2: LGHDT, YNNKEL (reference sequence). The CDR3 spans 12 residues. The CDR3, as DNA: TGTGCCAGCAGCCAAGATTTCCAAGGCTACACCTTC. Its translation: CASSQDFQGYTF.

The chain has TRBV6-5 and TRBJ1-1; 7 bases are a match to TRBD1. This CDR3 has 13 amino acids. V shed 0 bases, J shed 8 bases, and the junction held 3 bases outside the gene matches. Germline-derived CDR1 and CDR2 are MNHEY and SVGAGI. The CDR3: CASSYSVTGEAFF. CDR3 DNA: TGTGCCAGCAGTTACTCGGTGACAGGGGAAGCTTTCTTT.

The rearrangement uses TRBV7-2 and TRBJ1-1; possible D gene TRBD1, 6 bases. Trimming removed 3 bases at V and 5 bases at J, with 19 bases between. The CDR3 is made up of 16 amino acids. CDR1 and CDR2 from the germline V gene are SGHTA and FQGNSA. CDR3 in DNA: TGTGCCAGCAGCTTGGACAGTTCTACGGTGTGGACTGAAGCTTTCTTT. This encodes CASSLDSSTVWTEAFF.

The V gene is TRBV6-5, the J gene TRBJ1-2; D is possibly TRBD1 (5 bases). Per the germline V gene, CDR1 is MNHEY and CDR2 is SVGAGI. This CDR3 region has 15 residues. V lost 0 bases, J lost 5 bases, and 13 bases lay in between. The CDR3 nucleotides are TGTGCCAGCAGTTACTCGAGACAGAGCCATTATGGCTACACCTTC. Amino acids: CASSYSRQSHYGYTF.

V gene TRBV7-2 combines with J gene TRBJ2-5; possible D gene TRBD2, 5 bases. This CDR3 region has 14 residues. Germline V CDR1 and CDR2: SGHTA, FQGNSA. V lost 2 bases and J 3 bases, leaving 10 bases between the germline ends. CDR3 amino acids: CASSLLGREETQYF. The DNA of the CDR3 is TGTGCCAGCAGCTTATTAGGGCGGGAAGAGACCCAGTACTTC.

The chain employs TRBV7-9 and TRBJ2-3; D not resolved. This CDR3 spans 14 amino acids. Per germline, CDR1 SEHNR and CDR2 FQNEAQ (reference sequence). V was pared by 3 bases and J by 2 bases, with 9 bases between. The CDR3 protein is CASSFSRATDTQYF. The CDR3 nucleotides read TGTGCCAGCAGCTTTTCCCGGGCCACAGATACGCAGTATTTT.

The chain links TRBV12-3 or TRBV12-4 to TRBJ2-1; maybe TRBD2 (5 bases). The CDR3 is made up of 12 amino acids. V was pared by 3 bases and J by 8 bases, with 8 bases between. The CDR3 spells CASSFAGHEQFF. In DNA, the CDR3 is TGTGCCAGCAGTTTTGCGGGCCATGAGCAGTTCTTC.

The chain joins TRBV7-8 to TRBJ2-3; no reliable D call. The germline V gene has CDR1 SGHVS and CDR2 FQNEAQ. The CDR3 has 16 residues. The V end lost 1 base, the J end lost 2 bases, and 13 bases lay between the germline ends. CDR3 sequence reads: CASSLGVSSYTDTQYF. CDR3 nucleotide sequence: TGTGCCAGCAGCTTAGGGGTGTCATCCTACACAGATACGCAGTATTTT.

This clone appeared a single time. The V and J genes are TRBV11-1 and TRBJ1-2; D remains unclear. The CDR3 extends over 14 amino acids. Germline lookup yields CDR1 SGHAT and CDR2 FQDESV (reference sequence). The V end was cut by 8 bases, the J end by 0 bases, with 13 bases between. CDR3 protein: CASGSYPSNYGYTF. The CDR3 nucleotides read TGTGCCAGCGGCAGTTACCCGTCTAACTATGGCTACACCTTC.

This sequence joins TRBV6-5 and TRBJ1-6; TRBD1 might be the D (5 bases). The V end lost 2 bases, the J end lost 7 bases, and 15 bases lay between the germline ends. Germline V lookup: CDR1 MNHEY, CDR2 SVGAGI. CDR3 length equals 16 residues. CDR3 sequence: CASSYEGPGRNSPLHF. The CDR3 DNA reads TGTGCCAGCAGTTACGAGGGGCCCGGCAGAAATTCACCCCTCCACTTT.

This sequence joins TRBV27 and TRBJ2-4; maybe TRBD2 (7 bases). The ends were cut back, 4 bases at V and 2 bases at J, with 18 bases in the middle. CDR1 is MNHEY and CDR2 is SMNVEV in the germline V gene (reference sequence). This CDR3 has 17 residues. CDR3 region: CASSSLGGGLSKNIQYF. In nucleotides, the CDR3 is TGTGCCAGCAGTTCGCTAGGGGGGGGATTGTCCAAAAACATTCAGTACTTC.

V is TRBV29-1 and J is TRBJ2-3; perhaps TRBD1 as D (6 bases). Germline V gene sequence: CDR1 SQVTM, CDR2 ANQGSEA. V dropped 7 bases and J dropped 4 bases, with 18 bases sitting between them. This CDR3 contains 14 residues. The CDR3: CSAKNPGVPDTQYF. In nucleotides, the CDR3 is TGCAGCGCTAAGAATCCAGGGGTCCCAGATACGCAGTATTTT.

The rearrangement joins TRBV7-2 to TRBJ2-2; D possibly corresponds to TRBD1 (5 bases). This CDR3 is 16 amino acids long. The germline V and J ends were trimmed by 1 base and 0 bases, with 9 bases remaining between them. Per the germline V gene, CDR1 is SGHTA and CDR2 is FQGNSA. CDR3 in DNA: TGTGCCAGCAGCTTAGGTCCAGGGACGAACACCGGGGAGCTGTTTTTT. This codes for CASSLGPGTNTGELFF.

The chain combines TRBV4-2 with TRBJ2-1, with 8 bases lining up with TRBD1. The CDR3 is made up of 14 amino acids. V was pared by 3 bases and J by 9 bases, with 7 bases of the junction left unmatched. Germline CDR1 is LGHNA and CDR2 is YNFKEQ. The CDR3 region is CASSHNTGGTEQFF. For the CDR3, the DNA is TGTGCCAGCAGCCATAATACAGGGGGGACTGAGCAGTTCTTC.

This clone has more than one count but fewer than ten. J is TRBJ2-5 and V is TRBV5-6; the D is unclear. The CDR3 has 13 residues. Per the germline V gene, CDR1 is SGHDT and CDR2 is YYEEEE. With 0 bases removed from V and 5 bases from J, the gap between germline ends came to 8 bases. The chain's CDR3 is CASSLARRETQYF. In DNA, the CDR3 is TGTGCCAGCAGCTTGGCCCGACGGGAGACCCAGTACTTC.

J is TRBJ2-1 and V is TRBV7-3, with 12 bases fitting TRBD2. CDR1 is SGHTA and CDR2 is FQGTGA in the germline V gene. The V gene end was trimmed by 2 bases and the J gene end by 7 bases; junction bases not matched to a gene: 6. This CDR3 has 16 amino acids. The CDR3 loop reads CASSLLAGLAGNEQFF. For the CDR3, the DNA is TGTGCCAGCAGCTTACTAGCCGGACTAGCGGGGAATGAGCAGTTCTTC.

V gene TRBV7-2 combines with J gene TRBJ2-1; D may be TRBD2 (6 bases). V was cut by 6 bases and J by 1 base, with 13 bases left in between. The CDR3 runs to 15 residues. Germline V gives CDR1 SGHTA, CDR2 FQGNSA. The CDR3 DNA reads TGTGCCAGCAGTTCTATAGGGACTTCCTACAATGAGCAGTTCTTC. Translation gives CASSSIGTSYNEQFF.

The chain recombines TRBV28 with TRBJ1-3; no definite D call. CDR1 and CDR2 from the germline V gene are MDHEN and SYDVKM. The CDR3 is made up of 13 amino acids. Trimming left V 6 bases short and J 2 bases short, with 8 bases between. CDR3 sequence: CASSPRPGNTIYF. The CDR3 coding sequence is TGTGCCAGCAGCCCCAGGCCTGGAAACACCATATATTTT.

There are a few counts of this clone. V is TRBV4-2 and J is TRBJ2-1; 11 nucleotides match TRBD2. This CDR3 is 16 amino acids long. V was pared by 2 bases and J by 4 bases, with 4 bases of the junction left unmatched. Germline V lookup: CDR1 LGHNA, CDR2 YNFKEQ. The CDR3 region has the DNA TGTGCCAGCAGCCAATCCGGGACTAGCGGTTACAATGAGCAGTTCTTC. Translated, it gives CASSQSGTSGYNEQFF.